This record looks at one T cell receptor (beta chain) sequence and its context. The CDR3 is 15 residues long. The germline V and J ends were trimmed by 0 bases and 8 bases, with 16 bases remaining between them. The germline CDR1 and CDR2 sequences are LGHNT and FRNRAP. The data originate from a study of cytomegalovirus exposure and HLA in healthy donors. The PCR was carried out with 60 Vbeta primers and 13 Jbeta primers. Here immunoSEQ multiplex PCR was the method, and the copy in TCRdb shows in-frame clones only, minus some. The sample lists more than 110,000 clones; 70% to 75% were seen once. The chain is built from TRBV12-5 and TRBJ1-1; TRBD1 is a possible D gene (5 bases). This clonotype was obtained from a woman in her thirties or forties in good health and CMV-seronegative. Sequenced: PBMCs. The CDR3: CASGLVQEPSREAFF. DNA for the CDR3: TGTGCTAGTGGTTTGGTACAGGAACCCAGTCGAGAAGCTTTCTTT.